The clone carrying this TCR beta chain was detected only once. Its antigen is as yet unknown. Indicated treatment: roughly 19 received Ad26.COV2.S at low or high dose, single or two shots; several received placebo; per-sample allocation not given. After the first vaccine or placebo injection, samples were drawn on day 63. The sample came from a Boston adult aged 18-55 years. TCRdb's table, derived via immunoSEQ multiplex PCR, lists solely in-frame clones and lacks some. The table has about 260,000 clones, approximately 90% seen once. These data are taken from a study of Ad26.COV2.S vaccination and SARS-CoV-2 variants. Looking at the study overall: Participants got Ad26.COV2.S intramuscularly, once or twice 56 days apart. Broader study findings: It was vaccine recipients, not placebo recipients, who had the higher spike-specific TCR breadth. It is possible that the TCR breadth and depth analyses underestimated the total T cell responses.

The V gene lost 2 bases and the J gene lost 4 bases, with 17 bases spanning the gap. CDR3 size: 16 residues. The germline V gene has CDR1 LGHNA and CDR2 YNFKEQ. Here the sequenced sample was peripheral blood, taken in a trial of Ad26.COV2.S vaccine versus placebo. The origin of this receptor is a person aged 18-60 years who received the Ad26.COV2.S COVID-19 vaccine or a placebo. The J gene is TRBJ1-2, the V gene TRBV4-2; unclear D gene. CDR3 DNA sequence: TGTGCCAGCAGCCAATATCGAGGACCGGAGGGCTATGGCTACACCTTC. It specifies CASSQYRGPEGYGYTF.